A selection of T cell receptor beta chains follows, all from one sample in a study of blood T cell repertoires in COVID-19. This table comes from immunoSEQ multiplex PCR, and its TCRdb copy is limited to in-frame clones, with some not included. This sample has about 47,000 clones, with 70% to 90% found just once. What was sequenced was peripheral blood. All receptors derive from a man aged 45-65 years with active COVID-19. The CDR3 runs from the conserved cysteine through the conserved F or W. The D gene is left open where the match is weak. Size is stated for part of the rows, as once, few or many counts, or as a class when the clone is expanded.

j_call d_call clone_size v_call cdr3_nt cdr3_aa
TRBJ1-4 . . TRBV19 TGTGCCACCACGGGCGGGGTTGGAAAACTGTTTTTT CATTGGVGKLFF
TRBJ2-7 TRBD1 . TRBV4-1 TGCGCCAGCAGCCAAGTGGACAGGGGCTACGAGCAGTACTTC CASSQVDRGYEQYF
TRBJ2-1 . once TRBV18 TGTGCCAGCTCACCATTGACCGGGAATGAGCAGTTCTTC CASSPLTGNEQFF
TRBJ1-6 . . TRBV30 TGTGCCTGGAAGAGGGGCAGGGAGGGGCTTGATAATTCACCCCTCCACTTT CAWKRGREGLDNSPLHF
TRBJ1-5 . . TRBV3-1/TRBV3-2 TGTGCCAGCAGCGCTAGGGCAGGGCGGCCCCAGCATTTT CASSARAGRPQHF
TRBJ1-2 TRBD1 . TRBV7-9 TGTGCCAGCAGCCAGCAGGGGGCCTATGGCTACACCTTC CASSQQGAYGYTF
TRBJ1-1 TRBD1 . TRBV6-5 TGTGCCAGCCCAAAGGGGGCGCGGACTGAAGCTTTCTTT CASPKGARTEAFF
TRBJ2-1 TRBD2 . TRBV15 TGTGCCACCAGCAGAGATGACCCTAGATCTGGACTAGCGCGGCAGTTCTTC CATSRDDPRSGLARQFF
TRBJ2-5 . once TRBV27 TGTGCCAGCAGCCCAGGGTTTGAGACCCAGTACTTC CASSPGFETQYF
TRBJ2-3 TRBD2 . TRBV6-1 TGTGCCAGCAGTGGCCCAGGGACTAGCGGGAGAGATACGCAGTATTTT CASSGPGTSGRDTQYF
TRBJ2-1 TRBD2 . TRBV9 TGTGCCAGCAGCGTAGAGAAGGGTAGCGGGTACAATGAGCAGTTCTTC CASSVEKGSGYNEQFF
TRBJ2-1 . . TRBV7-8 TGTGCCAGCAGCTTCACGGGACTTGTCAATGAGCAGTTCTTC CASSFTGLVNEQFF
TRBJ1-1 . . TRBV12-3/TRBV12-4 TGTGCCAGCAGTTTAGCCTTCCGGGATGAAGCTTTCTTT CASSLAFRDEAFF
TRBJ2-1 TRBD1 . TRBV5-8 TGTGCCAGCAGCGCAGACAGGGTGAGGTCCTACAATGAGCAGTTCTTC CASSADRVRSYNEQFF